The 8 T cell receptor beta chains in this list originate from one sample, sequenced in a study of blood T cell repertoires in COVID-19. Sequenced by immunoSEQ multiplex PCR; TCRdb stores in-frame clones only, minus some. The sample has about 220,000 clones; about four fifths are singletons. Sequencing was performed on PBMCs or T cells enriched from blood (not recorded which). These receptors were taken from a woman aged 60-75 years who had recovered from COVID-19.

The chain recombines TRBV7-2 with TRBJ1-2; a possible D gene is TRBD1 (5 bases). V was shortened by 4 bases and J by 5 bases, with 14 bases between the two germline ends. Germline V gene lookup returns CDR1 SGHTA and CDR2 FQGNSA. The CDR3 is 14 amino acids. CDR3 loop: CASSYGQGRYGYTF. Written as DNA, the CDR3 is TGTGCCAGCAGCTATGGTCAGGGAAGGTATGGCTACACCTTC. The whole variable domain, filled in from reference TRBV7-2 and TRBJ1-2, reads GAGVSQSPSNKVTEKGKDVELRCDPISGHTALYWYRQSLGQGLEFLIYFQGNSAPDKSGLPSDRFSAERTGGSVSTLTIQRTQQEDSAVYLCASSYGQGRYGYTFGSGTRLTVV.

This clone occurred a few times. The rearrangement joins TRBV2 to TRBJ2-5; 8 positions match TRBD1. The junction had 13 bases not matched to a gene; V was cut back by 6 bases and J by 7 bases. This CDR3 region has 15 residues. The V gene's germline CDR1 is SNHLY and CDR2 FYNNEI. CDR3 coding DNA: TGTGCCAGCAGATCCGGACAGGGAGGATCTGGGACCCAGTACTTC. Its translation: CASRSGQGGSGTQYF.

V and J are TRBV2 and TRBJ1-1, with D possibly TRBD1 on 5 matching bases. Germline CDR1 is SNHLY and CDR2 is FYNNEI. The V gene lost 1 base and the J gene lost 10 bases, with 10 bases spanning the gap. CDR3 length equals 12 residues. The CDR3 bases are TGTGCCAGCAGTGAAGGGGGCTGGGGAGCTTTCTTT. As protein: CASSEGGWGAFF.

V and J are TRBV7-8 and TRBJ1-5; D unclear. CDR3 length: 15 amino acids. V was shortened by 5 bases and J by 7 bases, with 18 bases between the two germline ends. From germline, CDR1 is SGHVS and CDR2 FQNEAQ. The CDR3 region has the DNA TGTGCCAGCAGCGCGCGGCGGGCGGGAATCCAGCCCCAGCATTTT. The encoded protein is CASSARRAGIQPQHF.

Of note for this clone: Other DNA sequences in this specimen translate into the identical CDR3. V usage is TRBV27 and J usage is TRBJ1-5, with 8 bases identical to TRBD1. Trimming took 3 bases from V and 4 from J; bases not matched to a gene: 2. The CDR3 totals 14 residues. Looked up from germline, CDR1 is MNHEY and CDR2 is SMNVEV (reference sequence). In DNA form, the CDR3 reads TGTGCCAGCAGTTTGGGGACAGGAAATCAGCCCCAGCATTTT. Amino acids: CASSLGTGNQPQHF.

This clone was counted between two and nine times. CDR3 nucleotides: TGTGCCAGCAGCTCAGTGGATAATTCACCCCTCCACTTT. Translating it yields CASSSVDNSPLHF. This chain connects TRBV7-9 to TRBJ1-6; the D is unclear. Between the trimmed V and J ends, which lost 4 bases and 5 bases, there was a span of 6 bases. CDR1 and CDR2 (germline): SEHNR, FQNEAQ (reference sequence). The CDR3 spans 13 residues.

The table lists this clone with a count of one. The chain joins TRBV18 to TRBJ2-2; 8 positions match TRBD2. The V gene end was trimmed by 3 bases and the J gene end by 2 bases; junction bases not matched to a gene: 5. The germline V gene encodes CDR1 KGHSH and CDR2 LQKENI. This CDR3 contains 16 residues. CDR3 sequence: CASSPLGLANTGELFF. The CDR3 DNA reads TGTGCCAGCTCACCGCTAGGACTAGCTAACACCGGGGAGCTGTTTTTT. Complete variable domain (other parts from reference TRBV18 and TRBJ2-2): NAGVMQNPRHLVRRRGQEARLRCSPMKGHSHVYWYRQLPEEGLKFMVYLQKENIIDESGMPKERFSAEFPKEGPSILRIQQVVRGDSAAYFCASSPLGLANTGELFFGEGSRLTVL.

This clone occurred a few times. The chain combines TRBV6-5 with TRBJ1-3; D gene unclear. Trimming left V 0 bases short and J 2 bases short, with 8 bases between. CDR3 length: 15 amino acids. Germline loops: CDR1 MNHEY, CDR2 SVGAGI. CDR3 DNA sequence: TGTGCCAGCAGTTACTCGAGTACCGCTGGAAACACCATATATTTT. Its translation: CASSYSSTAGNTIYF.